These 2 T cell receptor beta chains came from one sample sequenced in a study of T-cell memory formation after mild COVID-19 (dated by TCRdb to the early 2020s). Library prep was done by 5' RACE. The data were produced on an Illumina NovaSeq 6000. TCRdb trimmed public reads at Q25 via fastp, called clones via MiXCR and kept in-frame beta chains. Each CDR3 protein gets just one entry, which takes the most common genes and DNA from the rows behind it. The sample table records hundreds of thousands of distinct CDR3 sequences; roughly a quarter of these occur just once. Roughly 8.7% of the sample belongs to the ten largest clones. Sequenced sample: PBMCs or a T cell subset sorted from them (not recorded which). Receptors were obtained from an adult woman who had mild COVID-19 (a few samples of this study predate the infection). The sample titles of this study are shuffled in the database, so cell type and time point are left out; the donor was told from shared clones.

This clonotype was counted ten times or more. The V gene is TRBV3-1, the J gene TRBJ2-4; 7 nucleotides align to TRBD2. CDR3 length: 14 residues. Germline values: CDR1 LGHDT, CDR2 YNNKEL (reference sequence). J gave up 8 bases and V 3 bases, and 7 bases lay outside the gene matches. Here the CDR3 reads CASSQGGDADIQYF. The CDR3 nucleotides read TGTGCCAGCAGCCAGGGAGGGGACGCGGACATTCAGTACTTC.

The chain links TRBV29-1 to TRBJ2-1; 7 nucleotides agree with TRBD1. With 4 bases clipped from V and 2 bases from J, the junction kept 5 bases outside the gene matches. Germline values: CDR1 SQVTM, CDR2 ANQGSEA. This CDR3 contains 14 residues. CDR3 residues: CSVGRQGAYNEQFF. The CDR3 DNA reads TGCAGCGTTGGGAGACAGGGTGCCTACAATGAGCAGTTCTTC.